This T cell receptor beta chain was documented in a study of CD8 T cells in Susac syndrome. It was treatment-naive patients with stable or active relapsing-remitting disease who made up the multiple sclerosis controls. Negative isolation yielded CD4+ and CD8+ T cells, and FACS enriched TEMRA cells. RNA totalling about 0.5 to 1 ug underwent reverse transcription with random hexamers. The immunoSEQ assay covered 54 Vbeta and 13 Jbeta segments for CDR3. TCRdb passed the immunoSEQ multiplex PCR reads through MiXCR, listing each CDR3 protein once. This sample has about 250,000 distinct CDR3 sequences, with around 95% found just once. Deletions cut 4 bases from V and 2 bases from J, with 15 bases between. The CDR3 totals 15 residues. CDR1 is SQVTM, CDR2 ANQGSEA, per germline.

The sample comprised CD4+ T cells from PBMCs. The chain links TRBV29-1 to TRBJ1-5; possible D gene TRBD1, 5 bases. This receptor was taken from a human donor with multiple sclerosis. The CDR3 is CSVGSGRIRNQPQHF. The CDR3 DNA reads TGCAGCGTTGGGTCAGGGAGAATACGCAATCAGCCCCAGCATTTT.